The next 20 T cell receptor beta chains were all read from a single sample in a study of T cell repertoires in cytomegalovirus infection. Their antigens remain unidentified. Each CDR3 protein gets one entry after TCRdb re-called the reads with MiXCR. The sample records about 830,000 distinct CDR3 sequences, 32% being singletons. Sequenced here: cultured CD8+ T cells from PBMCs, sampled from culture after CMV antigen stimulation. These receptors were taken from a human donor in good health (CMV status not recorded). Some clones in this sample may be carry-over from other donors' samples.

This sequence joins TRBV6-6 and TRBJ2-5; tentative D call: TRBD2 (5 bases). Germline CDR1 is MNHNY and CDR2 is SVGAGI (reference sequence). V lost 2 bases, J lost 4 bases, and 14 bases lay in between. The CDR3 is made up of 15 amino acids. The CDR3 loop is CASSYTRAMGETQYF. The CDR3, as DNA: TGTGCCAGCAGTTACACTAGGGCGATGGGAGAGACCCAGTACTTC.

Many counts were recorded for this clonotype. The chain recombines TRBV6-1 with TRBJ2-3, with D possibly TRBD2 on 6 matching bases. The CDR3 consists of 16 residues. The germline V gene encodes CDR1 MNHNS and CDR2 SASEGT. V dropped 1 base and J dropped 3 bases, with 14 bases sitting between them. The CDR3: CASSEGNGGRTDTQYF. Here the CDR3 DNA reads TGTGCCAGCAGTGAAGGGAACGGGGGTAGGACAGATACGCAGTATTTT.

This clonotype was observed a few times. This chain links TRBV6-1 with TRBJ1-1, with TRBD1 identical over 8 bases. CDR3 length: 16 residues. Germline loops: CDR1 MNHNS, CDR2 SASEGT. J lost 1 base, V lost 2 bases, and 6 bases had no gene match. Here the CDR3 reads CASSEQQGVWNTEAFF. The DNA of the CDR3 is TGTGCCAGCAGTGAACAACAGGGGGTATGGAACACTGAAGCTTTCTTT.

In this sample, this clonotype turned up many times. The genes are TRBV7-2 and TRBJ2-1; D gene unclear. Germline CDR1 SGHTA, CDR2 FQGNSA. This CDR3 comprises 17 residues. V was clipped by 0 bases and J by 4 bases, with 16 bases between them. This CDR3 reads CASSLAGYPSSYNEQFF. CDR3 in DNA: TGTGCCAGCAGCTTAGCGGGATACCCATCTTCTTACAATGAGCAGTTCTTC.

The rearrangement joins TRBV2 to TRBJ1-1, with 9 positions matching TRBD1. V lost 4 bases and J lost 11; bases outside the gene matches: 11. CDR1 SNHLY and CDR2 FYNNEI come from the germline V gene. The length of the CDR3 is 14 residues. The CDR3 DNA reads TGTGCCAGCAGTGGCGGACAGGGGTCGATGAAGGCTTTCTTT. It translates to CASSGGQGSMKAFF.

The chain couples TRBV10-3 to TRBJ2-2; TRBD1 might be the D (5 bases). Looked up from germline, CDR1 is ENHRY and CDR2 is SYGVKD. The CDR3 has 12 amino acids. The CDR3 protein is CAAQVGTGELFF. The CDR3 nucleotides are TGTGCGGCACAGGTTGGGACCGGGGAGCTGTTTTTT.

This sequence joins TRBV6-5 and TRBJ2-2, with D perhaps being TRBD1 or TRBD2 (6 bases each). Between the trimmed V and J ends, which lost 8 bases and 4 bases, there was a span of 17 bases. CDR1 and CDR2 from the germline V gene are MNHEY and SVGAGI. This CDR3 has 15 residues. The DNA of the CDR3 is TGTGCCAGCTTGAGGGGGACTCCTAGCACCGGGGAGCTGTTTTTT. As protein: CASLRGTPSTGELFF.

The chain combines TRBV6-2 or TRBV6-3 with TRBJ2-7, with 9 bases matching TRBD1. In germline, CDR1 is MNHEY, CDR2 SVGEGT. This CDR3 has 15 residues. V lost 6 bases to trimming and J lost 2 bases; unmatched junction nucleotides: 8. CDR3 loop: CASRYRDRVTYEQYV. The CDR3 DNA reads TGTGCCAGCAGATACCGGGACAGGGTCACCTACGAGCAGTACGTC.

The chain uses TRBV7-8 and TRBJ2-7; D unresolved. V shed 5 bases and J shed 2 bases, with 13 bases lying between them. This CDR3 spans 14 amino acids. The germline V gene has CDR1 SGHVS and CDR2 FQNEAQ. The CDR3 loop reads CASSARILAYEQYV. The CDR3 DNA is TGTGCCAGCAGCGCCAGGATACTGGCCTACGAGCAGTACGTC.

The chain links TRBV19 to TRBJ2-1; D might be TRBD1 or TRBD2, each matching 6 bases. Between the trimmed V and J ends, which lost 7 bases and 7 bases, there was a span of 11 bases. The length of the CDR3 is 12 residues. Germline V gives CDR1 LNHDA, CDR2 SQIVND (reference sequence). The CDR3 loop reads CASKWGANEQFF. The CDR3 DNA reads TGTGCCAGTAAGTGGGGGGCAAATGAGCAGTTCTTC.

This clonotype was seen only a few times. The chain combines TRBV12-3 or TRBV12-4 with TRBJ2-2; D unclear. The CDR3 totals 11 residues. V shed 3 bases and J shed 10 bases, with 6 bases lying between them. The DNA of the CDR3 is TGTGCCAGCAGTTTTCTGTCGGAGCTGTTTTTT. The encoded protein is CASSFLSELFF.

This clonotype was recorded a few times. V gene TRBV28 combines with J gene TRBJ2-7; D possibly corresponds to TRBD1 (7 bases). From germline, CDR1 is MDHEN and CDR2 SYDVKM. CDR3 length: 15 residues. V was pared by 8 bases and J by 4 bases, with 21 bases between. In nucleotides, the CDR3 is TGTGCCAGCTCGGTCGATAATCAGGGGGGATACGAGCAGTACGTC. Translated, it gives CASSVDNQGGYEQYV.

CDR3 in DNA: TGTGCCAGCAGTGAAGGGACAGGGGGCTTAATTGCCTACAATGAGCAGTTCTTC. Translation gives CASSEGTGGLIAYNEQFF. This chain joins TRBV2 and TRBJ2-1; 11 bases line up with TRBD1. V shed 1 base, J shed 2 bases, and the junction held 7 bases outside the gene matches. CDR1 and CDR2 (germline): SNHLY, FYNNEI. The CDR3 has 18 amino acids.

A word on this clonotype: Compared with germline, one end of the junction differs, possibly owing to a read error. This chain links TRBV15 with TRBJ2-3; D not resolved. Looked up from germline, CDR1 is LNHNV and CDR2 is YYDKDF (reference sequence). The CDR3 is 15 amino acids. DNA for the CDR3: TGTGCCATCAGCAGAGAACGCTCGGACACAGATACGCAGTATTTT. This codes for CAISRERSDTDTQYF.

This clonotype has just a few counts. The V and J genes are TRBV2 and TRBJ1-4; D is undetermined. CDR1 is SNHLY, CDR2 FYNNEI, per germline. The V end was cut by 3 bases, the J end by 0 bases, with 5 bases between. CDR3 size: 14 residues. The CDR3 DNA reads as TGTGCCAGCAGTGACTCCGCAACTAATGAAAAACTGTTTTTT. This translates into CASSDSATNEKLFF. The whole variable domain, remainder taken from reference TRBV2 and TRBJ1-4, is EPEVTQTPSHQVTQMGQEVILRCVPISNHLYFYWYRQILGQKVEFLVSFYNNEISEKSEIFDDQFSVERPDGSNFTLKIRSTKLEDSAMYFCASSDSATNEKLFFGSGTQLSVL.

The V gene is TRBV4-3, the J gene TRBJ1-6; TRBD1 might be the D (5 bases). The germline gives CDR1 LGHNA, CDR2 YSLEER. The V gene lost 0 bases and the J gene lost 0 bases, with 15 bases spanning the gap. CDR3 length: 19 residues. The DNA for the CDR3 is TGCGCCAGCAGCCAAGAGTCCGGGGACCGAAGCTCCTATAATTCACCCCTCCACTTT. Protein product: CASSQESGDRSSYNSPLHF.

Ten or more counts support this clonotype. The chain employs TRBV7-2 and TRBJ2-1; D might be TRBD2 (6 bases). The germline V gene encodes CDR1 SGHTA and CDR2 FQGNSA. There are 15 residues in the CDR3. Trimming removed 8 bases from V and 0 bases from J, with 14 bases in between. The CDR3 DNA follows: TGTGCCAGCTCCACGGGGGAGAGCTCCTACAATGAGCAGTTCTTC. Translating gives CASSTGESSYNEQFF.

The rearrangement links TRBV5-1 to TRBJ1-5; 7 bases match TRBD1. CDR3 length: 14 amino acids. Looked up from germline, CDR1 is SGHRS and CDR2 is YFSETQ. The junction had 5 bases not matched to a gene; V was cut back by 1 base and J by 7 bases. CDR3 amino acids: CASSLRAGQQPQHF. The DNA for the CDR3 is TGCGCCAGCAGCTTGCGGGCGGGACAGCAGCCCCAGCATTTT.

In the case of this clonotype: A read error may account for a junction end that differs from germline. The gene calls are TRBV7-6 and TRBJ1-1; weak D call: TRBD1 (5 bases). The CDR3 is 14 residues long. Germline V gives CDR1 SGHVS, CDR2 FNYEAQ. Here the CDR3 reads CVSSPGGKGTEAFF. DNA of the CDR3: TGTGTCAGCAGCCCCGGGGGGAAAGGCACTGAAGCTTTCTTT. Combining the CDR3 with reference TRBV7-6 and TRBJ1-1 gives the whole variable domain GAGVSQSPRYKVTKRGQDVALRCDPISGHVSLYWYRQALGQGPEFLTYFNYEAQQDKSGLPNDRFSAERPEGSISTLTIQRTEQRDSAMYRCVSSPGGKGTEAFFGQGTRLTVV.

The chain is built from TRBV6-2 or TRBV6-3 and TRBJ2-5; D not resolved. The CDR3 loop spans 15 amino acids. Per the germline V gene, CDR1 is MNHEY and CDR2 is SVGEGT. Trimming left V 7 bases short and J 5 bases short, with 20 bases between. CDR3 region: CASIQSVAAVETQYF. The CDR3, as DNA: TGTGCCAGCATACAATCGGTGGCTGCCGTGGAGACCCAGTACTTC.